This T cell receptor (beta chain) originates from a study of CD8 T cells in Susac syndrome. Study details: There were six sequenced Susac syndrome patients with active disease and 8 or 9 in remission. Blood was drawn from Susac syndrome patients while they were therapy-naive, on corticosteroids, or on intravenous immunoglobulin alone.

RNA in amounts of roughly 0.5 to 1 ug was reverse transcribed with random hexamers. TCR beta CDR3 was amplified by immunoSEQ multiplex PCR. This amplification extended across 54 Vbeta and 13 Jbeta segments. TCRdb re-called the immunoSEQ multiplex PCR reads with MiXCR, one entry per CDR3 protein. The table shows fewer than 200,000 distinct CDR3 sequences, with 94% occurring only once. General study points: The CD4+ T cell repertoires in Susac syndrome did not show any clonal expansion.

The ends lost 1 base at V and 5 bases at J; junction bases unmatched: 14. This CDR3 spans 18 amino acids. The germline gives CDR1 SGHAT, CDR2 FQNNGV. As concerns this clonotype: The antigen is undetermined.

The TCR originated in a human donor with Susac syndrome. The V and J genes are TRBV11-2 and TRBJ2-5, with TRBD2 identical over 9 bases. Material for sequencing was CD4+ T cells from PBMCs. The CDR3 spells CASSLVMAGGNLLETQYF. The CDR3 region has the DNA TGTGCCAGCAGCTTAGTAATGGCGGGGGGGAACCTACTCGAGACCCAGTACTTC.